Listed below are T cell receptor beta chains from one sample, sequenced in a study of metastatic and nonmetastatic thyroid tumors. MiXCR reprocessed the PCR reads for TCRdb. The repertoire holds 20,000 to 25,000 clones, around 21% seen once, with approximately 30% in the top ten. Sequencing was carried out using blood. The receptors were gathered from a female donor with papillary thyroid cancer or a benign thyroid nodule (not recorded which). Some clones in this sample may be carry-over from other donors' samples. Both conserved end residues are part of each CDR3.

CDR3 protein: CASRALAGAGQETQYF
V gene: TRBV25-1
J gene: TRBJ2-5

CDR3 protein: CAIRNRDNTEAFF
V gene: TRBV10-3
J gene: TRBJ1-1

CDR3 protein: CASSVYEVKLGSPLHF
V gene: TRBV5-6
J gene: TRBJ1-6

CDR3 protein: CASSYSRSQGRPEAFF
V gene: TRBV6-2/TRBV6-3
J gene: TRBJ1-1

CDR3 protein: CASSLRQGPYEQYF
V gene: TRBV18
J gene: TRBJ2-7

CDR3 protein: CASSQESYRRPYTF
V gene: TRBV4-2
J gene: TRBJ1-2

CDR3 protein: CASSLGRILNSPLHF
V gene: TRBV5-6
J gene: TRBJ1-6

CDR3 protein: CASIPTPFSTLRIGNTIYF
V gene: TRBV19
J gene: TRBJ1-3

CDR3 protein: CASSIGSTGGVYGYTF
V gene: TRBV9
J gene: TRBJ1-2

CDR3 protein: CASSTRDSHNEQFF
V gene: TRBV28
J gene: TRBJ2-1

CDR3 protein: CASSADRASPLQF
V gene: TRBV28
J gene: TRBJ1-6

CDR3 protein: CASSQDHQGYNEQFF
V gene: TRBV4-3
J gene: TRBJ2-1

CDR3 protein: CASTRSSYGYTF
V gene: TRBV28
J gene: TRBJ1-2

CDR3 protein: CASSWTSGSYEQYF
V gene: TRBV6-1
J gene: TRBJ2-7

CDR3 protein: CASSIIAGDVNEQFF
V gene: TRBV5-5
J gene: TRBJ2-1

CDR3 protein: CASSLAIGASTDTQYF
V gene: TRBV7-9
J gene: TRBJ2-3

CDR3 protein: CSARDRAGEGQETQYF
V gene: TRBV20-1
J gene: TRBJ2-5

CDR3 protein: CASSFGETQYF
V gene: TRBV28
J gene: TRBJ2-5

CDR3 protein: CASSLGGLAGLSYEQYF
V gene: TRBV5-1
J gene: TRBJ2-7

CDR3 protein: CASSLVRAAVYGYTF
V gene: TRBV7-2
J gene: TRBJ1-2

CDR3 protein: CASSQGLAGVETQYF
V gene: TRBV14
J gene: TRBJ2-5

CDR3 protein: CSARTLLRNEQFF
V gene: TRBV20-1
J gene: TRBJ2-1

CDR3 protein: CASNRRLTGGHEQYF
V gene: TRBV2
J gene: TRBJ2-7